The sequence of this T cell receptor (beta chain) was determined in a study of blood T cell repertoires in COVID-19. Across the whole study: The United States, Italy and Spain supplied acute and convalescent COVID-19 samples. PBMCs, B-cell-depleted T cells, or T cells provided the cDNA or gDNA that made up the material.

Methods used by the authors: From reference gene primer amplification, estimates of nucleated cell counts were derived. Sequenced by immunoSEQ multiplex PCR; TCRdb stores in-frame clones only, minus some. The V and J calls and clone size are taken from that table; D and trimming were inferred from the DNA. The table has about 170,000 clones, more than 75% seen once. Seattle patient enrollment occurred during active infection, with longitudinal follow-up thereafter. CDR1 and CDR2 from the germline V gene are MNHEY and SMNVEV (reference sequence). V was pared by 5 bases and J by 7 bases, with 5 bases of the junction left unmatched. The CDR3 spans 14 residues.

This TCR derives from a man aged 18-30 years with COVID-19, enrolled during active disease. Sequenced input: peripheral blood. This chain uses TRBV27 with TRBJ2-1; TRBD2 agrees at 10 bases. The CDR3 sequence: CASSLAGAENEQFF. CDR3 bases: TGTGCCAGCAGTCTAGCGGGAGCGGAAAATGAGCAGTTCTTC.